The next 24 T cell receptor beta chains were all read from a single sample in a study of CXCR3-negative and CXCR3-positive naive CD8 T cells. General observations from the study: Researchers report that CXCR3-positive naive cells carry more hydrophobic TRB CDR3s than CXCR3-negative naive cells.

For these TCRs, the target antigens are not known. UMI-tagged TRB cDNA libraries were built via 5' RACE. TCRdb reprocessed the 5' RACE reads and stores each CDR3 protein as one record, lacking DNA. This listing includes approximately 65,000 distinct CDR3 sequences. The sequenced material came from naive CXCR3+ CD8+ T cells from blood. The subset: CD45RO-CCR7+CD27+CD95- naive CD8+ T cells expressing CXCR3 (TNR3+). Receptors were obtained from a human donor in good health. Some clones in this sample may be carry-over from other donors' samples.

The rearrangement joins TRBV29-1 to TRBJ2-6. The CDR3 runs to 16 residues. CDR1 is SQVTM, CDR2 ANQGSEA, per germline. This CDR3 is CSVERTDRSGANVLTF.

CDR3 amino acids: CASNLWRGRADTQYF. This sequence joins TRBV6-2 or TRBV6-3 and TRBJ2-3; TCRdb's D call of TRBD1 is untestable without DNA. This CDR3 has 15 residues. Per the germline V gene, CDR1 is MNHEY and CDR2 is SVGEGT.

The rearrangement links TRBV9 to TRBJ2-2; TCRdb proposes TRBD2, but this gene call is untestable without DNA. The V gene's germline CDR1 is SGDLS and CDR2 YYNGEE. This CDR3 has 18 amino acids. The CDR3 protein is CASSVLGSYSGGLGELFF.

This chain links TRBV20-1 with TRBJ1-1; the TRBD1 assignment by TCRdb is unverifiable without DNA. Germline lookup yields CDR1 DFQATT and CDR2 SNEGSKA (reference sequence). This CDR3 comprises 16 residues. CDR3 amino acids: CSATQGRGRSNTEAFF.

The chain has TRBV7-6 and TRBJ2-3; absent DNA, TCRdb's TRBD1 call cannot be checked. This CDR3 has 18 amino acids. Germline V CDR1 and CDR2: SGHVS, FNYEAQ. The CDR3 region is CASSSFTGVGQSGDTQYF.

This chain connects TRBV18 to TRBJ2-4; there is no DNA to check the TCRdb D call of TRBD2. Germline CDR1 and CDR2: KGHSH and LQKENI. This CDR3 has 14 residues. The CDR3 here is CASSPRGAENIQYF.

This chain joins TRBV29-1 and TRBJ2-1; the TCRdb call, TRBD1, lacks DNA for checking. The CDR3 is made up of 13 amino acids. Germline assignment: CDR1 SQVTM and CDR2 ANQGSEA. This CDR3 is CSVGGAATNEQFF.

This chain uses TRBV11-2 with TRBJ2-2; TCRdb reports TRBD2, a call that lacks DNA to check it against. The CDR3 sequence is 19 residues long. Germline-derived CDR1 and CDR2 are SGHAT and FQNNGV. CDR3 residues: CASSPPYPSGGTNTGELFF.

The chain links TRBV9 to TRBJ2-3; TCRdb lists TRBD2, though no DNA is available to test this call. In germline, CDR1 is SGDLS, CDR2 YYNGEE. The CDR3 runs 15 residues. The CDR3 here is CASSDSGGTTDTQYF.

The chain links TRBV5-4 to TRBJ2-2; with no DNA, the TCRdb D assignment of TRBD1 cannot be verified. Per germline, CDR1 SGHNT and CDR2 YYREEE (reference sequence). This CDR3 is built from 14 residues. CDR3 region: CASSLNTGAGELFF.

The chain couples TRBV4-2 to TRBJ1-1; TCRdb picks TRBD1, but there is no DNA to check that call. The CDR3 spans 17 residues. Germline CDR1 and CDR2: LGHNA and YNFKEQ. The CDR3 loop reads CASSQVNRGVGNTEAFF.

This CDR3 reads CASSYLITGVISSYEQYF. The gene calls are TRBV6-2 or TRBV6-3 and TRBJ2-7; checking the TCRdb D call of TRBD1 is not possible without DNA. The CDR3 totals 18 residues. Germline CDR1 is MNHEY and CDR2 is SVGEGT.

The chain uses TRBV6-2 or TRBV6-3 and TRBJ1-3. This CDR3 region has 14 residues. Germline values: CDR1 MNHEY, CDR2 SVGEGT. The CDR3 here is CASSLRTSGNTIYF.

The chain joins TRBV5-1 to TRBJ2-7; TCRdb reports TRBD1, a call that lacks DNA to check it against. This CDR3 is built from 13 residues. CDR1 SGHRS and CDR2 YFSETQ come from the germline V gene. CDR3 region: CASRYGQGYEQYF. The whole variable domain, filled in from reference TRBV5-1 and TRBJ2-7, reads KAGVTQTPRYLIKTRGQQVTLSCSPISGHRSVSWYQQTPGQGLQFLFEYFSETQRNKGNFPGRFSGRQFSNSRSEMNVSTLELGDSALYLCASRYGQGYEQYFGPGTRLTVT.

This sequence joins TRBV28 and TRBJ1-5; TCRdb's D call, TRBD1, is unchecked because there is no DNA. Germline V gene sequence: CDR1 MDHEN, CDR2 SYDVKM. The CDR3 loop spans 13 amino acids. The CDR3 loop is CASRGQGNQPQHF. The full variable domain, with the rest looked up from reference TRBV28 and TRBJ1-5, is DVKVTQSSRYLVKRTGEKVFLECVQDMDHENMFWYRQDPGLGLRLIYFSYDVKMKEKGDIPEGYSVSREKKERFSLILESASTNQTSMYLCASRGQGNQPQHFGDGTRLSIL.

CDR3 in amino acids: CASNYRSSGTGELFF. The chain has TRBV6-5 and TRBJ2-2. The CDR3 contains 15 residues. Germline assignment: CDR1 MNHEY and CDR2 SVGAGI.

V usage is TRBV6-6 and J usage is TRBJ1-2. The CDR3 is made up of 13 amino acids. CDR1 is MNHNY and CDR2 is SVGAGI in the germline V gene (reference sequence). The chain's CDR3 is CASSYDIGDGYTF.

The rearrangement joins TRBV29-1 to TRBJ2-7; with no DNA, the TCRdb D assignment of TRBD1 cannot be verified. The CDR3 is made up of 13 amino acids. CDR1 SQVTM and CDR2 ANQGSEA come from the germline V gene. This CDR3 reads CSVPRQGSYEQYF.

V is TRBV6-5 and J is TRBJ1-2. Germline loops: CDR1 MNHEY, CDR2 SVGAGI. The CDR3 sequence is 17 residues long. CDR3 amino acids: CASSLPPGLLFNYGYTF.

The CDR3 protein is CASSFTGDGYNEQFF. The chain links TRBV12-3 or TRBV12-4 to TRBJ2-1. This CDR3 spans 15 amino acids.

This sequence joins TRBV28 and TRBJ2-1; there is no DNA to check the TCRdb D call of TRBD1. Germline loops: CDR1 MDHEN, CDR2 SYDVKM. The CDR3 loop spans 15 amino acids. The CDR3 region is CASSIQDLKDNEQFF.

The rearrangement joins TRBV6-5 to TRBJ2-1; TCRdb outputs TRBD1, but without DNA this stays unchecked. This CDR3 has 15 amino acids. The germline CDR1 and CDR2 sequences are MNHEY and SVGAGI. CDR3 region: CASSYTRDRYNEQFF.

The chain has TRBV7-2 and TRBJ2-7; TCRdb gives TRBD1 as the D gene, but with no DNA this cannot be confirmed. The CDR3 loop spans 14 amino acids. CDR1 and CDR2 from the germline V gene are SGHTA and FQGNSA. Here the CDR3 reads CASSLMGADYEQYF.

The CDR3 spells CASSVEEGGFTGELFF. The chain has TRBV9 and TRBJ2-2; without DNA, the TCRdb call of TRBD1 cannot be checked. The germline V gene encodes CDR1 SGDLS and CDR2 YYNGEE. This CDR3 has 16 residues.